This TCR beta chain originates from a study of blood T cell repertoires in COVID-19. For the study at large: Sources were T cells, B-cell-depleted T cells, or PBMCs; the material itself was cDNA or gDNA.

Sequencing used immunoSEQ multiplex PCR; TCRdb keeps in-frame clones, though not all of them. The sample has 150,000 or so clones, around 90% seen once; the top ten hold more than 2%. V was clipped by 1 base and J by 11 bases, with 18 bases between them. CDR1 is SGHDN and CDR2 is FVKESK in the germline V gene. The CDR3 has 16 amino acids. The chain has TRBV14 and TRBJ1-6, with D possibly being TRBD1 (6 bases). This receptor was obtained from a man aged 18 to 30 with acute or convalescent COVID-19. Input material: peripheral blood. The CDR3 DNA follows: TGTGCCAGCAGCCAAGGTATCAGGGGCGAAACAGCACCCCTCCACTTT. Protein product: CASSQGIRGETAPLHF.